The sequence of this TCR beta chain was determined in a study of OX40 agonist ivuxolimab in advanced cancers. Study in general: At 0.01 to 10 mg/kg, ivuxolimab was administered intravenously to patients every 2 weeks. General study results and limits: On average, a greater number of expanded clones characterised CD8+ T cells relative to CD4+.

Germline assignment: CDR1 SQVTM and CDR2 ANQGSEA. The length of the CDR3 is 13 residues. Trimming took 6 bases from V and 8 from J, leaving 16 bases between them. As regards this clone: Its antigen remains unidentified.

Only in-frame clones appear in the TCRdb table, and some are missing; sequencing was by immunoSEQ multiplex PCR. Here the sample spans under 100,000 clones, 80% to 95% being singletons. Sample: CD4+ or CD8+ T cells sorted from blood, taken in a trial of the OX40 agonist ivuxolimab. The receptor was derived from an adult with an advanced solid tumor such as melanoma, head and neck, liver or kidney cancer. The chain combines TRBV29-1 with TRBJ1-4; D call uncertain. This CDR3 is CSVISQVGEKLFF. The CDR3 coding sequence is TGCAGCGTCATTAGCCAGGTCGGCGAAAAACTGTTTTTT.